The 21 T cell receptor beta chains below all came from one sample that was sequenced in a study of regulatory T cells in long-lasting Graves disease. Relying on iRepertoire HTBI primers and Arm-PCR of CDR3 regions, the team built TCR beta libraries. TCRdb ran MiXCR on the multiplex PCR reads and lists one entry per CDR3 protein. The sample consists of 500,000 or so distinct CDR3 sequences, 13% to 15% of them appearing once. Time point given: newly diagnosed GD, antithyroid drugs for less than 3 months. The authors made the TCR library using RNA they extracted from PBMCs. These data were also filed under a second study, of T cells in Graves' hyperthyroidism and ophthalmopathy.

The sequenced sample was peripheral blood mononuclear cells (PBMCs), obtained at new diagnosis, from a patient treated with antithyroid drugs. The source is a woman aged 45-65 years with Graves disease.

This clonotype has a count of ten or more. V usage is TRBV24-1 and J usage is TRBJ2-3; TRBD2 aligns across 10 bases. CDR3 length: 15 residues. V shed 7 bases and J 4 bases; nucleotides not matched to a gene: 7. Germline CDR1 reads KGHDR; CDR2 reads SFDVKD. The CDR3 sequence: CATSPSGRVADTQYF. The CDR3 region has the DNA TGTGCCACCAGCCCTAGCGGGAGAGTGGCAGATACGCAGTATTTT.

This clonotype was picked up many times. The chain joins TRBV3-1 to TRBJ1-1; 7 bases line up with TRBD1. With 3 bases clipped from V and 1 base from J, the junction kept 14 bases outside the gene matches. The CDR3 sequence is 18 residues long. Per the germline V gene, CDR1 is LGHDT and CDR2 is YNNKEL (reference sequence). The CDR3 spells CASSHQGGGYPRNTEAFF. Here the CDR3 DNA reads TGTGCCAGCAGCCACCAAGGGGGCGGCTACCCGAGGAACACTGAAGCTTTCTTT.

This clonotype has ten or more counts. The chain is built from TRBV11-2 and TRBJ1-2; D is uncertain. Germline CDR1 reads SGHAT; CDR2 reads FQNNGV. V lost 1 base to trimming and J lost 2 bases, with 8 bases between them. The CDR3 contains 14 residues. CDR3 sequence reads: CASSLVTGNYGYTF. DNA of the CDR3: TGTGCCAGCAGCTTAGTAACGGGGAACTATGGCTACACCTTC.

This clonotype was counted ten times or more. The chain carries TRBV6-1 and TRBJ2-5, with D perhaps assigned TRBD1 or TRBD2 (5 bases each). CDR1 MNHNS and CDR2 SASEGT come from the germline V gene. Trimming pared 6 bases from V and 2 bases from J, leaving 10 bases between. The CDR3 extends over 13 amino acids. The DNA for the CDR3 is TGTGCCAGCAGAGGGACGGTACAAGAGACCCAGTACTTC. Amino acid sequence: CASRGTVQETQYF.

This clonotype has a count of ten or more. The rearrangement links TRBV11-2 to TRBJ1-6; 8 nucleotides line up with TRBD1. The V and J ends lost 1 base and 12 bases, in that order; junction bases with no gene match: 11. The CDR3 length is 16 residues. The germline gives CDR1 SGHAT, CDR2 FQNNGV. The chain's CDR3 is CASSLGGQGLTRPLHF. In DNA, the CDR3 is TGTGCCAGCAGCTTAGGAGGACAGGGACTAACGAGACCCCTCCACTTT.

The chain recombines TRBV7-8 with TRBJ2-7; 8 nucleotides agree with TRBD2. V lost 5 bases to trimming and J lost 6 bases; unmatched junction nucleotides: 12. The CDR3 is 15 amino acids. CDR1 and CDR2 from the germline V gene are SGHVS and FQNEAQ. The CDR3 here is CASSHPGLGDREQYF. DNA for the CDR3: TGTGCCAGCAGCCACCCGGGACTAGGGGATCGCGAGCAGTACTTC.

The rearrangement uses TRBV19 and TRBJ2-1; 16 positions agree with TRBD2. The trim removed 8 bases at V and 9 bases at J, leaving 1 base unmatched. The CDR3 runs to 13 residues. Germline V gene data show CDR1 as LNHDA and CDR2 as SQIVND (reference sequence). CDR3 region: CASGTSGRGEQFF. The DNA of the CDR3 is TGTGCCAGTGGGACTAGCGGGAGGGGTGAGCAGTTCTTC.

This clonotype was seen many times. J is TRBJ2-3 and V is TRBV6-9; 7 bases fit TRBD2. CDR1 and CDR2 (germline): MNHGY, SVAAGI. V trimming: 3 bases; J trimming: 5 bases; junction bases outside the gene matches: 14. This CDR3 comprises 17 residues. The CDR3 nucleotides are TGTGCCAGCAGTTACTCCCTAGGGGCGGGAGTATTAGATACGCAGTATTTT. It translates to CASSYSLGAGVLDTQYF.

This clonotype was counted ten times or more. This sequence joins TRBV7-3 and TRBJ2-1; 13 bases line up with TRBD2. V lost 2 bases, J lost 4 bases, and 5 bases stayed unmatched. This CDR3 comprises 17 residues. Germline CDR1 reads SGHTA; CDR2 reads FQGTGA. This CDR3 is CASSLDWTSGSYNEQFF. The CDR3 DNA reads TGTGCCAGCAGCTTAGATTGGACTAGCGGGAGTTACAATGAGCAGTTCTTC. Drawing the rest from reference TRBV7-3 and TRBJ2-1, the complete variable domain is GAGVSQTPSNKVTEKGKYVELRCDPISGHTALYWYRQSLGQGPEFLIYFQGTGAADDSGLPNDRFFAVRPEGSVSTLKIQRTERGDSAVYLCASSLDWTSGSYNEQFFGPGTRLTVL.

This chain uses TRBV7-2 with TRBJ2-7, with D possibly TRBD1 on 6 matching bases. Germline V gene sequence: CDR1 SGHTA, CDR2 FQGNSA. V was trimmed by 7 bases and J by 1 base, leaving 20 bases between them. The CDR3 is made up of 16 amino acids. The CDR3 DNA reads TGTGCCAGCAACTCCAACGGACAGCCGGGGTCCTACGAGCAGTACTTC. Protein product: CASNSNGQPGSYEQYF.

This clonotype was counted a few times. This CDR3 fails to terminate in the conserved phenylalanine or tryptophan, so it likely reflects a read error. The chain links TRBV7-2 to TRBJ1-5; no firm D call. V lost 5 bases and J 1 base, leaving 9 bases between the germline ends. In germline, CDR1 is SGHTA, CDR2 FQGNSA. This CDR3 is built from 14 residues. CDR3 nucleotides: TGTGCCAGCAGCCTTATGTTCAGCAATCAGCCCCAGCATCTT. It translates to CASSLMFSNQPQHL.

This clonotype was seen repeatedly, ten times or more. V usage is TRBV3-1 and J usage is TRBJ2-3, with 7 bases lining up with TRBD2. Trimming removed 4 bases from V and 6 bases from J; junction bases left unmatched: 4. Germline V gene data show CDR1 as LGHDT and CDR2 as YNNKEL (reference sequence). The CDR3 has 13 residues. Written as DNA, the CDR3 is TGTGCCAGCAGCCGGGACTACACTGATACGCAGTATTTT. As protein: CASSRDYTDTQYF.

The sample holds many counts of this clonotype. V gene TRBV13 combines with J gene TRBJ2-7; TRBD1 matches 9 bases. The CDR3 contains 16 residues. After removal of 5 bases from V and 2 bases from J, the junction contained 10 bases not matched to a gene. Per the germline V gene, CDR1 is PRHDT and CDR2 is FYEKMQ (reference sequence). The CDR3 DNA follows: TGTGCCAGCAGCCCCCCGAGGACAGGGGTCACCTACGAGCAGTACTTC. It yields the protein CASSPPRTGVTYEQYF.

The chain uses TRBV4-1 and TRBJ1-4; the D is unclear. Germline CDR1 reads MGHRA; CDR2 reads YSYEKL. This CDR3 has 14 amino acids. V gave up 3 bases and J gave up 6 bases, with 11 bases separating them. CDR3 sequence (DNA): TGCGCCAGCAGCCAGGTCGCGTTATATGAAAAACTGTTTTTT. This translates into CASSQVALYEKLFF.

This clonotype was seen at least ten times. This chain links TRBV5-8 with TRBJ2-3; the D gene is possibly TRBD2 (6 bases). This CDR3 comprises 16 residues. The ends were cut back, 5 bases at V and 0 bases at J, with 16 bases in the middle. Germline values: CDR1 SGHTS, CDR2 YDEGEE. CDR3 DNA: TGTGCCAGCAGTGACGTCTATGCGGGGAGCACAGATACGCAGTATTTT. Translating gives CASSDVYAGSTDTQYF.

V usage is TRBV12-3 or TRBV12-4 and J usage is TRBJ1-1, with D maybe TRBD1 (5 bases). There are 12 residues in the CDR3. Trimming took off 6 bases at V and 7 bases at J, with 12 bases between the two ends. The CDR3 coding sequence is TGTGCCAGCAGCCCTATGGGGGGTGAAGCTTTCTTT. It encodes CASSPMGGEAFF.

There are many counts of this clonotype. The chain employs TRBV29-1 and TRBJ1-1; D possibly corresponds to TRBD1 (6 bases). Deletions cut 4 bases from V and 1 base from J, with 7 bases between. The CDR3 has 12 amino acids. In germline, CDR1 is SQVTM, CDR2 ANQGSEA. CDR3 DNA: TGCAGCGTTGTACAGGGGAACACTGAAGCTTTCTTT. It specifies CSVVQGNTEAFF.

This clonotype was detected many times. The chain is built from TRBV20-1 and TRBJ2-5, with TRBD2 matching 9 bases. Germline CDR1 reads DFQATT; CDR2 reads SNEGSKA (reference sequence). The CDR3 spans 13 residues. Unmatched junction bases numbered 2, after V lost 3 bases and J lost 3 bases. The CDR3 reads CSARTSGEETQYF. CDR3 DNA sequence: TGCAGTGCTAGGACTAGCGGAGAAGAGACCCAGTACTTC.

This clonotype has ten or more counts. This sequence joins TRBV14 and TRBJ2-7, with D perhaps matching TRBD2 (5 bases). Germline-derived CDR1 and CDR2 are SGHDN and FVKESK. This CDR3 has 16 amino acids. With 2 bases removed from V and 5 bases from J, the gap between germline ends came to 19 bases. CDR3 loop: CASSQSPGRVRDEQYF. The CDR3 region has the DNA TGTGCCAGCAGCCAATCACCTGGCCGAGTGAGGGACGAGCAGTACTTC.

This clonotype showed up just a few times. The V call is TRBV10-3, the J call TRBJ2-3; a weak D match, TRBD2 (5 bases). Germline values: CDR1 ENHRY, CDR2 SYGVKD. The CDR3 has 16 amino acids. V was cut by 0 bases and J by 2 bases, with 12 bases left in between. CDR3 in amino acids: CAISESMGAPTDTQYF. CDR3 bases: TGTGCCATCAGTGAGTCTATGGGAGCTCCCACAGATACGCAGTATTTT.

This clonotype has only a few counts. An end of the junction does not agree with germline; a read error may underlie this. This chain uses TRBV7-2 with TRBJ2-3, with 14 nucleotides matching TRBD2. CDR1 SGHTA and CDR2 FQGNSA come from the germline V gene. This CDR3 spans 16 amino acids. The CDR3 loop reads CASSPGLAGAGDTQYF. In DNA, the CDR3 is TGCGCCAGCAGCCCGGGACTAGCGGGAGCTGGAGATACGCAGTATTTT.